A single T cell receptor (beta chain) is shown here with its context. The antigen remains undetermined. Trimming left V 0 bases short and J 10 bases short, with 15 bases between. From germline, CDR1 is MNHNY and CDR2 SVGAGI (reference sequence). The CDR3 runs 14 residues. This sample stems from a study of T cell repertoires in cytomegalovirus infection. Study in general: Both recently identified HLA-C-restricted and well-studied HLA-B-restricted CMV epitopes were used in the study. A matching HLA type, together with CMV infection, was signaled by public TCR beta signatures.

TCRdb called the reads again in MiXCR, with one record for every CDR3 protein. The sample shows some 940,000 distinct CDR3 sequences, around 30% of them seen only once. This sequence was found in a human donor in good health (CMV status not recorded). Some clones in this sample may be carry-over from other donors' samples. The chain recombines TRBV6-6 with TRBJ1-2; D might be TRBD1 (6 bases). Sequenced material: cultured CD8+ T cells from PBMCs, taken from culture after CMV antigen stimulation. In DNA, the CDR3 is TGTGCCAGCAGTTACTCAGACAGGCCGGATGACTACACCTTC. It is translated as CASSYSDRPDDYTF.